The 7 T cell receptor beta chains given below trace back to one sample, sequenced in a study of identical twins. MiXCR, run by TCRdb on the 5' RACE reads, gives a single entry per CDR3 protein. The table records 1.5 million or so distinct CDR3 sequences, about 30% of them present only once. What was sequenced was cord blood. These receptors came from a newborn girl in good health.

The chain joins TRBV3-1 to TRBJ2-5; D possibly uses TRBD1 or TRBD2 (6 bases each). The V end was cut by 6 bases, the J end by 3 bases, with 23 bases between. Germline lookup yields CDR1 LGHDT and CDR2 YNNKEL (reference sequence). CDR3 length: 17 residues. The CDR3 region is CASSWLGGHTVEETQYF. CDR3 nucleotides: TGTGCCAGCAGTTGGCTGGGGGGACACACCGTTGAAGAGACCCAGTACTTC.

This clonotype has just a few counts. V gene TRBV28 combines with J gene TRBJ2-7; 9 nucleotides match TRBD2. This CDR3 is 15 amino acids long. CDR1 and CDR2 from the germline V gene are MDHEN and SYDVKM. Trimming at V came to 3 bases and at J to 0 bases, leaving 3 bases not matched to a gene. In DNA, the CDR3 is TGTGCCAGCAGTTTTGAGCGGGAGGTCTCCTACGAGCAGTACTTC. It yields the protein CASSFEREVSYEQYF.

The gene calls are TRBV4-2 and TRBJ2-1; TRBD2 matches at 8 bases. This CDR3 region has 16 residues. Germline CDR1 reads LGHNA; CDR2 reads YNFKEQ. V lost 1 base to trimming and J lost 10 bases; unmatched junction nucleotides: 12. DNA of the CDR3: TGTGCCAGCAGCCAAGCCCTGCGGGAGGCTTCCTACGAGCAGTTCTTC. Translating it yields CASSQALREASYEQFF.

The J gene is TRBJ1-1, the V gene TRBV20-1, with D unclear. V lost 6 bases and J lost 4, with 15 bases in between. The CDR3 covers 13 residues. CDR1 DFQATT and CDR2 SNEGSKA come from the germline V gene (reference sequence). The CDR3 spells CSASLIPTTEAFF. CDR3 nucleotide sequence: TGCAGTGCATCGCTTATTCCGACCACTGAAGCTTTCTTT.

CDR3 coding DNA: TGCGCCAACAGACAGGCCGCAACTAATGAAAAACTGTTTTTT. It translates to CANRQAATNEKLFF. The chain has TRBV4-1 and TRBJ1-4; D may be TRBD1 (6 bases). Germline V gene data show CDR1 as MGHRA and CDR2 as YSYEKL. The CDR3 length is 14 residues. Trimming left V 10 bases short and J 0 bases short, with 12 bases between.

This clonotype was detected only a few times. The chain uses TRBV6-6 and TRBJ2-1; 15 bases map to TRBD2. CDR1 is MNHNY and CDR2 is SVGAGI in the germline V gene (reference sequence). The CDR3 consists of 17 residues. V lost 5 bases, J lost 5 bases, and 7 bases stayed unmatched. CDR3 nucleotides: TGTGCCAGCAGTCTTCAGGGGACTAGCGGGAGGCACAATGAGCAGTTCTTC. Its translation: CASSLQGTSGRHNEQFF.

As to this clonotype: A read error may explain this, as a much larger clone is one base away. The genes are TRBV25-1 and TRBJ1-2; D gene ambiguous. The CDR3 length is 12 residues. V was shortened by 10 bases and J by 8 bases, with 17 bases between the two germline ends. Per the germline V gene, CDR1 is MGHDK and CDR2 is SYGVNS. The CDR3 DNA sequence: TGTGCCACCGCGCAGCGTAGCCTCGGCTACACCTTC. It encodes CATAQRSLGYTF.